This TCR beta chain stems from a study of graft-versus-host responses after intestinal transplantation. Germline CDR1 is SGHRS and CDR2 is YFSETQ. Trimming cost V 0 bases and J 4 bases, with 7 bases left between them. The CDR3 sequence is 14 residues long. Sequencing was performed with immunoSEQ multiplex PCR; in TCRdb, only in-frame clones are kept and a portion is missing. The data contain 35,000 to 55,000 clones, approximately 95% of them singletons. The chain is built from TRBV5-1 and TRBJ1-4; no clear D gene. The sequence was collected from a human patient who received an intestinal transplant, so some T cells may come from the graft donor. Sequencing was performed on PBMCs, taken about 120 weeks after a first intestinal transplant, on the day of a second. CDR3 in DNA: TGCGCCAGCAGCTTGGGCGGGAGTAATGAAAAACTGTTTTTT. This codes for CASSLGGSNEKLFF.